Listed here is a single T cell receptor (beta chain). The data were obtained in a study of blood T cell repertoires in COVID-19. Looking at the study overall: Both acute and convalescent COVID-19 samples were obtained from the United States, Italy and Spain. The cDNA or gDNA used as material had been derived from T cells, B-cell-depleted T cells, or PBMCs.

Germline assignment: CDR1 MGHRA and CDR2 YSYEKL. With 0 bases clipped from V and 6 bases from J, the junction kept 8 bases outside the gene matches. CDR3 length: 17 amino acids. As processed by the authors: Reference gene primer amplification yielded estimated nucleated cell counts. Repertoires were generated with immunoSEQ multiplex PCR, while TCRdb's copy carries only in-frame clones and drops some. V and J calls plus clone size are reproduced from that table; the DNA served to infer D and trimming. The data hold around 53,000 clones, with roughly 80% observed a single time. Sequenced material: peripheral blood. The chain couples TRBV4-1 to TRBJ1-2, with TRBD1 identical over 12 bases. The TCR originated in a man in his 70s with active COVID-19. CDR3 sequence: CASSQDFGTGGANGYTF. CDR3 DNA: TGCGCCAGCAGCCAAGATTTTGGGACAGGGGGCGCTAATGGCTACACCTTC.